This T cell receptor beta chain was recovered during a study of shared clonotypes between healthy human individuals. Study information: The plates for each donor numbered three CD4 naive, three CD4 memory, two CD8 naive and one CD8 memory.

Naive CD8 cells lacked CD45RO and underwent positive selection for CCR7, leaving out terminally differentiated effector memory CD45RA+ cells. The length of the CDR3 is 14 residues. Germline lookup yields CDR1 KGHSH and CDR2 LQKENI. V lost 3 bases to trimming and J lost 3 bases, with 10 bases between them. This clone was seen a single time. The protocol was immunoSEQ multiplex PCR, while the TCRdb copy is restricted to in-frame clones and leaves out a portion. The sample lists about 2.1 million clones; approximately 94% were seen once. The V call is TRBV18, the J call TRBJ2-3, with D uncertain. The TCR sequence derives from a young man in good health. Some clones in this sample may be carry-over from other donors' samples. Sequencing was done on a sample of naive CD8+ T cells from PBMCs. CDR3 region: CASSPLVGTDTQYF. In nucleotides, the CDR3 is TGTGCCAGCTCACCCCTGGTGGGGACAGATACGCAGTATTTT. Supplemented by reference TRBV18 and TRBJ2-3, the full variable domain reads NAGVMQNPRHLVRRRGQEARLRCSPMKGHSHVYWYRQLPEEGLKFMVYLQKENIIDESGMPKERFSAEFPKEGPSILRIQQVVRGDSAAYFCASSPLVGTDTQYFGPGTRLTVL.